This passage covers 20 T cell receptor beta chains from one sample sequenced in a study of blood T cell repertoires in COVID-19. Data came from immunoSEQ multiplex PCR; TCRdb stores just in-frame clones and leaves some out. The sample has fewer than 200,000 clones; roughly 80% are singletons. Sequencing input: PBMCs or T cells enriched from blood (not recorded which). Receptors were obtained from a woman in her sixties or seventies with acute COVID-19.

The J gene is TRBJ2-7, the V gene TRBV2; TRBD1 matches at 7 bases. From germline, CDR1 is SNHLY and CDR2 FYNNEI. The V segment lost 7 bases and the J segment 1 base; nucleotides outside the gene matches: 4. The CDR3 extends over 13 amino acids. Written as DNA, the CDR3 is TGTGCCAGCAACGGACAGGAGTCCTACGAGCAGTACGTC. It codes for CASNGQESYEQYV.

This sequence joins TRBV7-8 and TRBJ2-1; 7 bases align to TRBD2. J lost 7 bases, V lost 0 bases, and 12 bases had no gene match. The germline gives CDR1 SGHVS, CDR2 FQNEAQ. CDR3 size: 17 residues. In nucleotides, the CDR3 is TGTGCCAGCAGCTTAGCGAGGCTAGCGGTAGGGTGGAATGAGCAGTTCTTC. This translates into CASSLARLAVGWNEQFF. The full variable domain, in which reference TRBV7-8 and TRBJ2-1 provide the parts outside the CDR3, is GAGVSQSPRYKVAKRGQDVALRCDPISGHVSLFWYQQALGQGPEFLTYFQNEAQLDKSGLPSDRFFAERPEGSVSTLKIQRTQQEDSAVYLCASSLARLAVGWNEQFFGPGTRLTVL.

The chain combines TRBV19 with TRBJ1-5; 9 bases are a match to TRBD1. The junction had 4 bases not matched to a gene; V was cut back by 3 bases and J by 4 bases. Germline V CDR1 and CDR2: LNHDA, SQIVND (reference sequence). There are 15 residues in the CDR3. CDR3 nucleotide sequence: TGTGCCAGTAGTATGTTAGGGACAGGGAATCAGCCCCAGCATTTT. Its translation is CASSMLGTGNQPQHF.

The chain joins TRBV6-2 or TRBV6-3 to TRBJ2-1; D remains ambiguous. The CDR3 is 11 residues long. The V end was cut by 5 bases, the J end by 8 bases, with 7 bases between. In germline, CDR1 is MNHEY, CDR2 SVGEGT. The CDR3 coding sequence is TGTGCCAGCAGTCGTAGTTATGAGCAGTTCTTC. Its protein product is CASSRSYEQFF.

This chain uses TRBV19 with TRBJ1-5; no clear D gene. CDR3 size: 12 residues. Germline V gene data show CDR1 as LNHDA and CDR2 as SQIVND (reference sequence). V was pared by 6 bases and J by 11 bases, with 14 bases between. In nucleotides, the CDR3 is TGTGCCAGTAGCCACTCACCCGGGGCCCAGCATTTT. It codes for CASSHSPGAQHF.

The V and J genes are TRBV6-6 and TRBJ2-7, with 10 bases aligning to TRBD2. CDR1 MNHNY and CDR2 SVGAGI come from the germline V gene (reference sequence). Trimming cost V 6 bases and J 0 bases; bases outside gene matches: 8. The CDR3 covers 16 residues. The CDR3 DNA sequence: TGTGCCAGCAGCCTTAGCGGGGGGCCGAGCTCCTACGAGCAGTACGTC. This codes for CASSLSGGPSSYEQYV.

This clone was counted a few times. This sample includes further DNA sequences coding for the same CDR3. This sequence joins TRBV3-1 (or the pseudogene TRBV3-2) and TRBJ1-2; the D gene is possibly TRBD1 (6 bases). CDR3 length equals 13 residues. The germline V and J ends were trimmed by 0 bases and 7 bases, with 9 bases remaining between them. Per the germline V gene, CDR1 is LGHDT and CDR2 is YNNKEL (reference sequence). The CDR3 spells CASSQEGAGGYTF. The CDR3 DNA sequence: TGTGCCAGCAGCCAAGAGGGGGCGGGTGGCTACACCTTC.

The rearrangement joins TRBV4-3 to TRBJ2-3, with D maybe TRBD1 (6 bases). Germline-derived CDR1 and CDR2 are LGHNA and YSLEER. The CDR3 covers 15 residues. Trimming left V 3 bases short and J 6 bases short, with 16 bases between. The CDR3 coding sequence is TGCGCCAGCAGCCAGACAGGACTTTATTTGGATACGCAGTATTTT. Translating gives CASSQTGLYLDTQYF.

The chain joins TRBV29-1 to TRBJ2-3; D is unresolved. With 0 bases removed from V and 4 bases from J, the gap between germline ends came to 11 bases. Germline V lookup: CDR1 SQVTM, CDR2 ANQGSEA. This CDR3 has 14 residues. The CDR3 DNA reads TGCAGCGTTGAAGAGCTACGAATCGCAGATACGCAGTATTTT. Protein product: CSVEELRIADTQYF.

V and J are TRBV11-3 and TRBJ2-3, with 11 bases aligning to TRBD2. CDR1 and CDR2 (germline): SGHNT, YENEEA. Trimming cost V 5 bases and J 1 base; bases outside gene matches: 5. The length of the CDR3 is 16 residues. The CDR3 bases are TGTGCCAGCAGCCGGATTAGCGGGGGGGGCACAGATACGCAGTATTTT. It encodes CASSRISGGGTDTQYF.

CDR3 DNA: TGTGCCAGTAGTCCTGACAGGGGGAGCTACACCTTC. Translated, it gives CASSPDRGSYTF. This rearrangement joins TRBV19 to TRBJ1-2; 9 bases map to TRBD1. The CDR3 is made up of 12 amino acids. The V gene end was trimmed by 5 bases and the J gene end by 9 bases; junction bases not matched to a gene: 4. Per the germline V gene, CDR1 is LNHDA and CDR2 is SQIVND (reference sequence).

The chain uses TRBV29-1 and TRBJ2-7, with 9 nucleotides matching TRBD2. V was pared by 3 bases and J by 7 bases, with 10 bases of the junction left unmatched. CDR3 length: 14 residues. From germline, CDR1 is SQVTM and CDR2 ANQGSEA. The CDR3 loop reads CSVELVAGVAEQYF. DNA for the CDR3: TGCAGCGTTGAGTTGGTAGCGGGAGTGGCTGAGCAGTACTTC.

The chain employs TRBV3-1 (or the pseudogene TRBV3-2) and TRBJ2-2, with TRBD1 matching 7 bases. V lost 4 bases and J lost 6; bases outside the gene matches: 2. Looked up from germline, CDR1 is LGHDT and CDR2 is YNNKEL (reference sequence). The CDR3 contains 13 residues. This chain's CDR3 is CASSPDRAGELFF. CDR3 in DNA: TGTGCCAGCAGCCCCGACAGGGCCGGGGAGCTGTTTTTT.

The rearrangement links TRBV27 to TRBJ1-4; D is perhaps TRBD1 (5 bases). CDR1 MNHEY and CDR2 SMNVEV come from the germline V gene (reference sequence). The CDR3 spans 14 residues. Trimming removed 5 bases at V and 7 bases at J, with 14 bases between. CDR3 loop: CASSNRLLSEKLFF. The CDR3 DNA sequence: TGTGCCAGCAGTAACAGGTTGCTCTCTGAAAAACTGTTTTTT.

The rearrangement uses TRBV9 and TRBJ1-5; 8 bases line up with TRBD1. J lost 0 bases, V lost 1 base, and 0 bases had no gene match. Germline CDR1 SGDLS, CDR2 YYNGEE. The CDR3 has 15 residues. The CDR3 DNA sequence: TGTGCCAGCAGCGTAACAGGGGGTAGCAATCAGCCCCAGCATTTT. This translates into CASSVTGGSNQPQHF.

The chain uses TRBV19 and TRBJ1-1; TRBD1 might be the D (5 bases). The CDR3 sequence is 16 residues long. V lost 6 bases to trimming and J lost 5 bases, with 22 bases between them. Per the germline V gene, CDR1 is LNHDA and CDR2 is SQIVND (reference sequence). CDR3 loop: CASRYFAGGMRTEAFF. As DNA, the CDR3 is TGTGCCAGTAGATATTTTGCGGGGGGTATGCGGACTGAAGCTTTCTTT.

The rearrangement links TRBV14 to TRBJ1-4, with a weak D call TRBD1 (5 bases). Trimming removed 3 bases from V and 3 bases from J, with 11 bases in between. The germline CDR1 and CDR2 sequences are SGHDN and FVKESK. The CDR3 spans 15 residues. CDR3 sequence: CASSQLQDSNEKLFF. CDR3 bases: TGTGCCAGCAGCCAGTTACAGGATTCTAATGAAAAACTGTTTTTT. Variable domain in full (rest from reference TRBV14 and TRBJ1-4): EAGVTQFPSHSVIEKGQTVTLRCDPISGHDNLYWYRRVMGKEIKFLLHFVKESKQDESGMPNNRFLAERTGGTYSTLKVQPAELEDSGVYFCASSQLQDSNEKLFFGSGTQLSVL.

The chain links TRBV5-5 to TRBJ2-7; no reliable D call. The length of the CDR3 is 13 residues. The V gene's germline CDR1 is SGHKS and CDR2 YYEKEE (reference sequence). Trimming removed 0 bases from V and 3 bases from J, with 7 bases in between. The CDR3 DNA sequence: TGTGCCAGCAGCTTGGGCACGGGCTACGAGCAGTACGTC. As protein: CASSLGTGYEQYV.

This clone was seen a few times. The CDR3 nucleotides are TGTGCCAGCAGCCAACTCCCCGCGGAAGGTCAGCCCCAGCATTTT. It is translated as CASSQLPAEGQPQHF. The chain couples TRBV4-2 to TRBJ1-5; D is uncertain. The CDR3 totals 15 residues. Germline V gene lookup returns CDR1 LGHNA and CDR2 YNFKEQ. Trimming pared 2 bases from V and 6 bases from J, leaving 14 bases between.

This clone was detected once. The chain is built from TRBV6-5 and TRBJ2-2, with D possibly TRBD1 on 6 matching bases. Germline V gene data show CDR1 as MNHEY and CDR2 as SVGAGI. The CDR3 extends over 14 amino acids. V was shortened by 2 bases and J by 7 bases, with 11 bases between the two germline ends. Written as DNA, the CDR3 is TGTGCCAGCAGTTACGGACAGACGGGCGGGGAGCTGTTTTTT. Translated: CASSYGQTGGELFF.